This note documents a single T cell receptor beta chain sequence. Its antigen is unknown. Germline V gene sequence: CDR1 SEHNR, CDR2 FQNEAQ (reference sequence). The CDR3 loop spans 12 amino acids. The V and J ends lost 5 bases and 8 bases respectively, with 10 bases between them. This record belongs to a study of CD8+ T cells in alopecia areata. Study in general: Among treated patients, oral tofacitinib was administered at 5 to 10 mg twice daily. Study-wide findings and caveats: Because of a solitary nonresponder, the connection of baseline CD8+ expansion to response stays uncertain.

Regarding treatment: oral pan-JAK inhibitor, 5-10 mg twice daily. cDNA reverse transcribed from extracted RNA served as the sequencing template. Data came from immunoSEQ multiplex PCR; TCRdb stores just in-frame clones and leaves some out. The data hold approximately 150,000 clones, with more than 85% observed a single time. J is TRBJ2-1 and V is TRBV7-9; D might be TRBD1 (5 bases). The sequenced sample was CD8+ T cells sorted from blood, obtained at week 4, from a patient treated with tofacitinib. This receptor was obtained from a human donor with alopecia areata. DNA for the CDR3: TGTGCCAGCAGCGTAGACAGTTATGAGCAGTTCTTC. Protein product: CASSVDSYEQFF.